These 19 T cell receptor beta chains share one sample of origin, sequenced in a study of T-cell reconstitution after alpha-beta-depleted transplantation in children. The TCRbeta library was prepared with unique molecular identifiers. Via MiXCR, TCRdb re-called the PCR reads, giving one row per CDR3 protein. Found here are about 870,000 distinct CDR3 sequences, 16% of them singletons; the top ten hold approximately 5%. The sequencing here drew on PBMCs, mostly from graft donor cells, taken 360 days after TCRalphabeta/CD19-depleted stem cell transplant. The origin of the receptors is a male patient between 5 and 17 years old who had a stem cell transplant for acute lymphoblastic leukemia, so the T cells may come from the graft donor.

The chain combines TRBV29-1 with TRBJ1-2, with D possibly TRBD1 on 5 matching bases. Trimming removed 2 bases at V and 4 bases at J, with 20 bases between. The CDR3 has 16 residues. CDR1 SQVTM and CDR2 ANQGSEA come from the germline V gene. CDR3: CSVEKFDSRIPYGYTF. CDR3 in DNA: TGCAGCGTTGAAAAGTTTGACAGTCGCATCCCCTATGGCTACACCTTC.

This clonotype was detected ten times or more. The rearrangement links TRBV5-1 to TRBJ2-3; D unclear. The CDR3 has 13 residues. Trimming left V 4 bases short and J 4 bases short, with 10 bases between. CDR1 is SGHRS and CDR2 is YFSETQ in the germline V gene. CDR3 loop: CASSTKRPDTQYF. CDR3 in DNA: TGCGCCAGCAGCACTAAACGTCCAGATACGCAGTATTTT.

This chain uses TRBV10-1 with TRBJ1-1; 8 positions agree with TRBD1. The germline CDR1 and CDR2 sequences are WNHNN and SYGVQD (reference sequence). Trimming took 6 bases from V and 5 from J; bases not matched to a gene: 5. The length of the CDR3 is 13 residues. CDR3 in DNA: TGCGCCAGCAGCCCCAGGGGGCTTACTGAAGCTTTCTTT. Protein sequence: CASSPRGLTEAFF.

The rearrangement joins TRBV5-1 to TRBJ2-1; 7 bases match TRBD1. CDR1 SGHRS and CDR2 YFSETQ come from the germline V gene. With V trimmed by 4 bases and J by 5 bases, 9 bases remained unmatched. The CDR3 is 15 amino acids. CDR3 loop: CASSRTRQGHNEQFF. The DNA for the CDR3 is TGCGCCAGCAGCCGGACGAGACAGGGCCACAATGAGCAGTTCTTC. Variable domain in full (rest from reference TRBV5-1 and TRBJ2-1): KAGVTQTPRYLIKTRGQQVTLSCSPISGHRSVSWYQQTPGQGLQFLFEYFSETQRNKGNFPGRFSGRQFSNSRSEMNVSTLELGDSALYLCASSRTRQGHNEQFFGPGTRLTVL.

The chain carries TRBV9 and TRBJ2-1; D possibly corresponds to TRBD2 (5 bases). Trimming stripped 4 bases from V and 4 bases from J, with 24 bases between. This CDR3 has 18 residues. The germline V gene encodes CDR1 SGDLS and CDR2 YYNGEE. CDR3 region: CASSSPRRTEVLYNEQFF. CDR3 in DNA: TGTGCCAGCAGCTCACCACGGAGGACGGAAGTATTATACAATGAGCAGTTCTTC.

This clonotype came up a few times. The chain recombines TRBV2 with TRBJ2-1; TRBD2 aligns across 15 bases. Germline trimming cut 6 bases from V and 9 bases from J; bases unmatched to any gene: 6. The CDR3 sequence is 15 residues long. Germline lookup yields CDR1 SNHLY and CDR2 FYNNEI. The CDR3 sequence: CASSAGLAGGVEQFF. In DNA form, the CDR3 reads TGTGCCAGCAGCGCGGGACTAGCGGGAGGAGTTGAGCAGTTCTTC.

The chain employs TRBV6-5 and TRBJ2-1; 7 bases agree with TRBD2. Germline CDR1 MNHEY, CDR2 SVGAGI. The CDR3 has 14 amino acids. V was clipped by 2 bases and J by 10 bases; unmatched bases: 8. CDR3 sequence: CASSYAGEVGEQFF. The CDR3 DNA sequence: TGTGCCAGCAGTTACGCGGGAGAGGTAGGCGAGCAGTTCTTC.

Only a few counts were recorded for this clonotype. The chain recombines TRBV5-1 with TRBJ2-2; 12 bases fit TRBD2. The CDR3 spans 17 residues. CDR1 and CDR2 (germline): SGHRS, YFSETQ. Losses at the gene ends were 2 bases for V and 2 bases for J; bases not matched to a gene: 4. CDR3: CASSFYGLAGNTGELFF. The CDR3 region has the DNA TGCGCCAGCAGCTTCTACGGACTAGCGGGAAACACCGGGGAGCTGTTTTTT.

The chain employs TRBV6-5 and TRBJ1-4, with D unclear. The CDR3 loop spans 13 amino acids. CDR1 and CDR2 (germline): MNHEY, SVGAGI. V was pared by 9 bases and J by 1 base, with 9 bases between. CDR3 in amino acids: CASPWVTNEKLFF. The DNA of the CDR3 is TGTGCCAGTCCCTGGGTAACTAATGAAAAACTGTTTTTT.

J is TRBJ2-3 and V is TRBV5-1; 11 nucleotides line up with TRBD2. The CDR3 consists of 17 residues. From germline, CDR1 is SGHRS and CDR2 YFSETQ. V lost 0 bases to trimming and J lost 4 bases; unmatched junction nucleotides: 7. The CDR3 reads CASSLAPLAGAADTQYF. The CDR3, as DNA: TGCGCCAGCAGCTTGGCCCCACTAGCGGGAGCAGCAGATACGCAGTATTTT.

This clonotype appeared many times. CDR3 in amino acids: CASSPQEGPYEQYF. DNA for the CDR3: TGTGCCAGCAGCCCGCAGGAGGGACCCTACGAGCAGTACTTC. This chain links TRBV9 with TRBJ2-7, with D possibly being TRBD2 (6 bases). CDR1 SGDLS and CDR2 YYNGEE come from the germline V gene. Trimming removed 4 bases from V and 2 bases from J, with 13 bases in between. CDR3 length: 14 amino acids.

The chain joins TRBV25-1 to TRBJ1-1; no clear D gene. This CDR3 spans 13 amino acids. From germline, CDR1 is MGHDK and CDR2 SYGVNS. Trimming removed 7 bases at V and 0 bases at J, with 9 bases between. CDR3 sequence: CASKRHLNTEAFF. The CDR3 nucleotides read TGTGCCAGCAAAAGGCATTTGAACACTGAAGCTTTCTTT. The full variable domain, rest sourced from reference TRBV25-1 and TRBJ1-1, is EADIYQTPRYLVIGTGKKITLECSQTMGHDKMYWYQQDPGMELHLIHYSYGVNSTEKGDLSSESTVSRIRTEHFPLTLESARPSHTSQYLCASKRHLNTEAFFGQGTRLTVV.

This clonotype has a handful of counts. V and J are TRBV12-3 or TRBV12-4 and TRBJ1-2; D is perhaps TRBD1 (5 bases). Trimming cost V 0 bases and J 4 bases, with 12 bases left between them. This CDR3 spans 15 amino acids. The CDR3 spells CASSLAVRAVYGYTF. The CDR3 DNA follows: TGTGCCAGCAGTTTAGCAGTCAGGGCGGTCTATGGCTACACCTTC.

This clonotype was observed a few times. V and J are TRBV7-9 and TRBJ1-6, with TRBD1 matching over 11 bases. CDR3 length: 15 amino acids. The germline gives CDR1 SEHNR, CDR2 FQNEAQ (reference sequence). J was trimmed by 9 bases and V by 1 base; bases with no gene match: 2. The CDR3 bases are TGTGCCAGCAGCTTAGTCGGGACAGGGGGTTCACCCCTCCACTTT. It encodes CASSLVGTGGSPLHF.

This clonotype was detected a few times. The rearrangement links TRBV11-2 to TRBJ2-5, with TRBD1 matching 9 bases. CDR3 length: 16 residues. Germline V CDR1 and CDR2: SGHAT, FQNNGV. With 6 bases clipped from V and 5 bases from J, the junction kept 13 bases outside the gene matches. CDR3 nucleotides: TGTGCCAGCAGGTCCTTACGACAGGGGGGTGGGGAGACCCAGTACTTC. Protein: CASRSLRQGGGETQYF.

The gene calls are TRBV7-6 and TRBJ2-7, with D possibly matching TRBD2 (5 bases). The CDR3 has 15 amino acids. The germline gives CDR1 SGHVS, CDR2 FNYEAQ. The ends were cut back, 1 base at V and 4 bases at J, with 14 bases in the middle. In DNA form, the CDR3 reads TGTGCCAGCAGCTTAGAGGTAGCGACGGGGTACGAGCAGTACTTC. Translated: CASSLEVATGYEQYF.

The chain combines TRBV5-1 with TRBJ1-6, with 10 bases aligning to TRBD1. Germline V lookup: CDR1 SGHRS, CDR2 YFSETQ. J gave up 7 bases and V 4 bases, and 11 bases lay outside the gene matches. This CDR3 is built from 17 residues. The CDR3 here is CASSNTKGQGGNSPLHF. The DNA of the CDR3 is TGCGCCAGCAGCAACACCAAAGGACAGGGGGGAAATTCACCCCTCCACTTT. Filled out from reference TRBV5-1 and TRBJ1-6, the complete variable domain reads KAGVTQTPRYLIKTRGQQVTLSCSPISGHRSVSWYQQTPGQGLQFLFEYFSETQRNKGNFPGRFSGRQFSNSRSEMNVSTLELGDSALYLCASSNTKGQGGNSPLHFGNGTRLTVT.

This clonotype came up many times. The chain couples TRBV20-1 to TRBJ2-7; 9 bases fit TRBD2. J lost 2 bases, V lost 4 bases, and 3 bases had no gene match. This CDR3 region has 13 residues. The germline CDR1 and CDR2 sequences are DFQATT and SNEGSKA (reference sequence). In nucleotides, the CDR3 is TGCAGTGCTAAAGTAGCGGGAGCCTACGAGCAGTACTTC. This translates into CSAKVAGAYEQYF.

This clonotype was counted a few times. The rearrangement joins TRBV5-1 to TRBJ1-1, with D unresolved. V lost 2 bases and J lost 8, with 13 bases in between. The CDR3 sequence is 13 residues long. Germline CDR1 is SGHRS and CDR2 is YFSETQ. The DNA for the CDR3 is TGCGCCAGCAGCTTCCTCCACCCGGGGGAAGCTTTCTTT. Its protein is CASSFLHPGEAFF. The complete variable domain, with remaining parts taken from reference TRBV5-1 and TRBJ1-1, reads KAGVTQTPRYLIKTRGQQVTLSCSPISGHRSVSWYQQTPGQGLQFLFEYFSETQRNKGNFPGRFSGRQFSNSRSEMNVSTLELGDSALYLCASSFLHPGEAFFGQGTRLTVV.